A single T cell receptor beta chain is shown here with its context. Its antigen is still unknown. No quality values exist for individual bases; no much larger clone is one base distant. CDR1 is given as LGHDT and CDR2 as YNNKEL, both from the germline V gene (reference sequence). Taken from cysteine to phenylalanine, the CDR3 has 12 residues. Left in the record is the CDR3 DNA by itself, 36 bases read in frame from the first base. The V and J ends are trimmed by 11 bases and 7 bases, leaving 17 bases between them. These data come from a study of T cell responses to AZD1222 COVID-19 vaccine (dated by TCRdb to the early 2020s). Background for the entire study: A total of under 250 trial participants underwent TCR sequencing, of whom about 210 had received two doses of AZD1222 and some 25 had received two doses of the MenACWY control vaccine. Trial participants were enrolled by age into 18-55, 56-69 and 70-plus year subgroups, with around 150, 28 and 57 TCR-sequenced participants respectively. The paper as a whole reports these results and caveats: Because no day 14 peak-response samples were available, the repertoires could be characterized only after the peak T cell response. Conclusions about previously exposed vaccinees were limited because only six or seven AZD1222 recipients were SARS-CoV-2 seropositive at baseline. The whole spike protein was spanned by vaccine-associated CD4 TCRs, and dominant responses were seen in regions 160-218 and 743-854. Nearly half of unique spike-specific TCRs reportedly recognized epitopes outside regions mutated in the B.1.351 and B.1.1.7 variants. A significant rise in spike-specific TCR breadth and depth was observed after two AZD1222 doses relative to day 0 and relative to MenACWY recipients. In the small 56-69-year group, the increase in depth fell short of significance, most likely because of low power. Participants were mostly white British, with more females than males. The authors suggested clonal diversity may have been underestimated.

The CDR3 regions of human TCRbeta chains were analyzed by immunosequencing. Per the source publication's procedure: TCRs in the repertoires were compared against a reference library of SARS-CoV-2-specific TCRs that had been generated with the MIRA antigen-specificity platform. Breadth meant the fraction of unique TCRs that were SARS-CoV-2-associated, whereas depth meant the fraction of total T cells that were SARS-CoV-2-associated. Each spike-specific TCR was assigned to its reactive spike region and to a CD4 or CD8 class using the MIRA data. Log10-transformed breadth and depth values were compared by one-way ANOVA with Sidak's multiple comparisons tests. The clones in this table, taken by TCRdb from immuneACCESS, are in-frame only. Not every clone is retained; where verified, under half of the shortfall comes from an unresolved V gene, and the cause of the rest is unknown. V and J calls and clone size come straight from that table; D and trimming were deduced from the DNA. The sample table lists about 100,000 clones, about 87% of them with a count of one. The top ten hold more than 3.5% of the sample.

The sample's time point, from its label and the paper: baseline before first vaccination. The label giving this sample's treatment or condition can be read as: meningococcal conjugate vaccine given as trial control. The vaccinee samples were drawn from two UK trials, COV001 and COV002, one of which was a single-blind randomized controlled phase 2/3 trial testing AZD1222 (ChAdOx1 nCoV-19) in healthy adults. Trial participant PBMC samples were collected at day 0 and day 28 after the second dose for TCRbeta chain sequencing. The receptor chain draws on TRBV3-1 (or the pseudogene TRBV3-2) and TRBJ1-2, with TRBD1 tentatively as D gene (5 bases match). This TCR was sampled from an adult in good health. This specimen consisted of peripheral blood, obtained on day 0 of MenACWY control vaccination. The CDR3 amino acid sequence is: CAPRGGESGYTF. The nucleotides read TGTGCCCCGCGTGGGGGGGAAAGTGGCTACACCTTC.